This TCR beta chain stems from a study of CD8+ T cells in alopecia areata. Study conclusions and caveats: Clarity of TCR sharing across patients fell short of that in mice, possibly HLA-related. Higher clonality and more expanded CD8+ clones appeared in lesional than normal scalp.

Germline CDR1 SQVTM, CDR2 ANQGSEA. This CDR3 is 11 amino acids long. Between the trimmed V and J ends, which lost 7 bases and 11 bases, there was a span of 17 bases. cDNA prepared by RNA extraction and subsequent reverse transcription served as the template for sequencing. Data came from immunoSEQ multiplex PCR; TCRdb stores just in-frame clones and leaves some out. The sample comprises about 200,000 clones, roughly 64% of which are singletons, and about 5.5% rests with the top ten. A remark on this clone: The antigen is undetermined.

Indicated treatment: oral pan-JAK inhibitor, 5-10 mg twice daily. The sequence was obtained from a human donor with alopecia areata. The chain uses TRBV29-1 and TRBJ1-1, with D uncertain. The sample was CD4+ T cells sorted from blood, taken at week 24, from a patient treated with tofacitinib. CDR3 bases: TGCAGCGCTCAAGATTGGGTCCGGGCTTTCTTT. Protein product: CSAQDWVRAFF.